This is a list of T cell receptor beta chains from one sample in a study of shared clonotypes between healthy human individuals. Repertoires were generated with immunoSEQ multiplex PCR, while TCRdb's copy carries only in-frame clones and drops some. The sample consists of roughly 2.5 million clones, just over 90% of them appearing once. Sequencing was carried out using naive CD4+ T cells sorted from blood. These receptors all stem from a man aged 18 to 30 in good health. Each CDR3 is given with its conserved first and last residue. Fields, in order: clone size, J gene, V gene, D gene, CDR3 DNA, CDR3 protein. The D gene is left open where the match is weak. The size entry is marked missing in some rows and otherwise reads once, few, many or a size class.

NA TRBJ2-7 TRBV6-6 NA TGTGCCAGCACCATGACAGCTTACGAGCAGTACTTC CASTMTAYEQYF
NA TRBJ1-2 TRBV18 NA TGTGCCAGCTCACCACCGCAGGCCGGGCAGAGAGCTAACTATGGCTACACCTTC CASSPPQAGQRANYGYTF
NA TRBJ1-2 TRBV5-8 NA TGTGCCAGCAGCTCTGGACTCGGTCATGGCTACACCTTC CASSSGLGHGYTF
NA TRBJ1-1 TRBV28 NA TGTGCCAGCAGTCCATTAGAGACTAAGTATGGCACTGAAGCTTTCTTT CASSPLETKYGTEAFF
NA TRBJ2-6 TRBV10-3 TRBD1 TGTGCCATCAGTCTCAGGGGGCCGGCTGGGGCCAACGTCCTGACTTTC CAISLRGPAGANVLTF
NA TRBJ2-7 TRBV5-1 TRBD2 TGCGCCAGCAGCTTGACTAGCGGAACCTACGAGCAGTACTTC CASSLTSGTYEQYF
few TRBJ1-1 TRBV30 NA TGTGCCTGGAGTGCGGTAGGGAACACTGAAGCTTTCTTT CAWSAVGNTEAFF
NA TRBJ1-6 TRBV4-1 TRBD1 TGCGCCAGCAGCCAGGGGGACAGGGGCGGCCCACCCCTCCACTTT CASSQGDRGGPPLHF
NA TRBJ2-1 TRBV5-1 NA TGCGCCAGCAGTATTGGGGGGGCGTCTTTCAATGAGCAGTTCTTC CASSIGGASFNEQFF
NA TRBJ2-1 TRBV7-2 NA TGTGCCAGCGAGGATGGTGGCGGACCTTTTCATGAGCAGTTCTTC CASEDGGGPFHEQFF
NA TRBJ2-1 TRBV10-2 TRBD2 TGCGCCAGCCGGCTAGCGGGGACCTCCTACAATGAGCAGTTCTTC CASRLAGTSYNEQFF
NA TRBJ2-1 TRBV7-2 NA TGTGCCAGCAGCCGCCCAAACAATGAGCAGTTCTTC CASSRPNNEQFF
NA TRBJ2-2 TRBV19 NA TGTGCCAGTAGCGACTCCGCACAGTTGAACACCGGGGAGCTGTTTTTT CASSDSAQLNTGELFF
NA TRBJ1-5 TRBV7-9 TRBD1 TGTGCCAGCAGCTTGGGGACAGGGGCAGGCAATCAGCCCCAGCATTTT CASSLGTGAGNQPQHF
NA TRBJ2-3 TRBV7-2 NA TGTGCCAGCAGCCGAGGACGCCTCCGCACAGATACGCAGTATTTT CASSRGRLRTDTQYF
once TRBJ2-7 TRBV7-2 NA TGTGCCAGCAGCTTAGGGGTCAGCTACGAGCAGTACTTC CASSLGVSYEQYF
NA TRBJ2-5 TRBV14 NA TGTGCCAGCAGCCAAGATCGGCTGGGGGGAACCCAGTACTTC CASSQDRLGGTQYF
NA TRBJ2-3 TRBV12-5 NA TGTGCTAGTGGTTTGGTGCCGAACCAAGCAGATACGCAGTATTTT CASGLVPNQADTQYF
NA TRBJ2-7 TRBV5-6 TRBD2 TGTGCCAGCAGCTCCTTAGCGGGAGAAGGTTACGAGCAGTACTTC CASSSLAGEGYEQYF
NA TRBJ1-1 TRBV19 NA TGTGCCAGTAGTATCGCAGGCACTGAAGCTTTCTTT CASSIAGTEAFF
few TRBJ2-2 TRBV5-1 NA TGCGCCAGCAGAGAGGGCGGACTCACCGGGGAGCTGTTTTTT CASREGGLTGELFF
NA TRBJ1-5 TRBV30 TRBD1 TGTGCCTCCAAGGGGTCGGGACAGCTGCATTTT CASKGSGQLHF
NA TRBJ2-1 TRBV5-1 TRBD2 TGCGCCAGCGGCCCGACTAGCGGGGGCCTCTCCTACAATGAGCAGTTCTTC CASGPTSGGLSYNEQFF
NA TRBJ1-5 TRBV10-2 NA TGCGCCAGCAGTGACAGGGGCCATCAGCCCCAGCATTTT CASSDRGHQPQHF
NA TRBJ1-3 TRBV10-1 NA TGCGCCAGCAGTCAGAGCCCGGGAAACACCATATATTTT CASSQSPGNTIYF
NA TRBJ2-3 TRBV2 NA TGTGCCAGCAGTGAATATGGGGTGGATACGCAGTATTTT CASSEYGVDTQYF
NA TRBJ2-3 TRBV13 NA TGTGCCAGCAGCTTATCTAGCCGCACCACAGATACGCAGTATTTT CASSLSSRTTDTQYF
NA TRBJ2-6 TRBV28 NA TGTGCCAGCAAAGTTGCAGGCTGGGTCAACGTCCTGACTTTC CASKVAGWVNVLTF
NA TRBJ1-2 TRBV5-6 NA TGTGCCAGCAGCTTGGGTCGGCAGAGTGGTGGCTACACCTTC CASSLGRQSGGYTF
once TRBJ2-7 TRBV30 NA TGTGCCTGGAACGAGGAATACGACGAGCAGTACTTC CAWNEEYDEQYF
NA TRBJ1-5 TRBV7-6 NA TGTGCCAGCAGCTGGAGTGAGGATCAGCCCCAGCATTTT CASSWSEDQPQHF
NA TRBJ1-4 TRBV29-1 TRBD1 TGCAGCGTTGAAGACAGGGGGCGGGAAAAACTGTTTTTT CSVEDRGREKLFF
NA TRBJ2-7 TRBV18 NA TGTGCCAGCTCACCACCGGGCAGGGCGGACTACGAGCAGTACTTC CASSPPGRADYEQYF
NA TRBJ2-3 TRBV6-6 NA TGTGCCACCGACAGCTCTAGCACAGATACGCAGTATTTT CATDSSSTDTQYF
NA TRBJ1-1 TRBV5-5 NA TGTGCCAGCAGCTCTCAGGGCATCATCACTGAAGCTTTCTTT CASSSQGIITEAFF
NA TRBJ1-5 TRBV19 NA TGTGCCAGTAGAAGACGAGAGAGCAATCAGCCCCAGCATTTT CASRRRESNQPQHF
NA TRBJ2-5 TRBV6-5 TRBD1 TGTGCCAGCAGTACTACCAACAGGGGCGATCGGACCCAGTACTTC CASSTTNRGDRTQYF
NA TRBJ1-4 TRBV4-2 NA TGTGCCAGCAGCCAAGGTTCATGGCTCGTAGGGACAACTAATGAAAAACTGTTTTTT CASSQGSWLVGTTNEKLFF
NA TRBJ2-3 TRBV4-1 TRBD2 TGCGCCAGCAGCCAGATGGGCAGGGAGGGAGATACGCAGTATTTT CASSQMGREGDTQYF
NA TRBJ2-2 TRBV27 TRBD2 TGTGCCAGCAGGGGACTAGCGGGGACCTACACCGGGGAGCTGTTTTTT CASRGLAGTYTGELFF
NA TRBJ2-1 TRBV11-3 NA TGTGCCAGCAGCTTAGAGGGAGCAGGGGCAAGCAATGAGCAGTTCTTC CASSLEGAGASNEQFF
NA TRBJ2-5 TRBV6-5 NA TGTGCCAGCAGTTACTCGATAATGGCGGGCCAAGAGACCCAGTACTTC CASSYSIMAGQETQYF
NA TRBJ2-3 TRBV5-1 NA TGCGCCAGCAGCTTCGGCAACACAGATACGCAGTATTTT CASSFGNTDTQYF
NA TRBJ1-5 TRBV15 TRBD1 TGTGCCACCAGCAGTGGACAGGGCGGTCAGCCCCAGCATTTT CATSSGQGGQPQHF
NA TRBJ1-2 TRBV21-1 NA TGTGCCAGCAGCCGGGCCGCCTATGGCTACACCTTC CASSRAAYGYTF
NA TRBJ2-2 TRBV14 NA TGTGCCAGCAGCCAAAAGACCCCAGGGGCTGGCCCCGGGGAGCTGTTTTTT CASSQKTPGAGPGELFF
NA TRBJ2-3 TRBV5-1 TRBD2 TGCGCCAGCAGCGTTAGCGGGGGGGGCACAGATACGCAGTATTTT CASSVSGGGTDTQYF
NA TRBJ1-1 TRBV6-5 NA TGTGCCAGCAGTTACTCCCGACAGCAGAACACTGAAGCTTTCTTT CASSYSRQQNTEAFF
few TRBJ1-1 TRBV27 NA TGTGCCAGCAGTTTCGGGACCGCGAATGAAGCTTTCTTT CASSFGTANEAFF
NA TRBJ1-2 TRBV19 NA TGTGCCAGTAGTATATCGGGTCGCTATGGCTACACCTTC CASSISGRYGYTF
NA TRBJ2-7 TRBV6-5 NA TGTGCCAGCAGTTACTCGAAGGTCCCGGGACCCTACGAGCAGTACTTC CASSYSKVPGPYEQYF
NA TRBJ2-7 TRBV9 NA TGTGCCAGCAGCGTAGAGAAGACTGGCTACGAGCAGTACTTC CASSVEKTGYEQYF
NA TRBJ2-3 TRBV29-1 NA TGCAGCGTTGTGGCAGACGGGGCAGATACGCAGTATTTT CSVVADGADTQYF
NA TRBJ2-7 TRBV11-2 NA TGTGCCAGCAGCTTTGGTGGGGGGCGGTACGAGCAGTACTTC CASSFGGGRYEQYF
NA TRBJ2-1 TRBV11-2 TRBD2 TGTGCCAGCAGCTTAGCTACTAGCGGGAGAGGCTACAATGAGCAGTTCTTC CASSLATSGRGYNEQFF
few TRBJ1-6 TRBV6-1 NA TGTGCCAGCAGGCCGGGTCAGACCAATTCACCCCTCCACTTT CASRPGQTNSPLHF
NA TRBJ1-4 TRBV6-5 NA TGTGCCAGCAGGGGGTCCGGGACGGACCATGAAAAACTGTTTTTT CASRGSGTDHEKLFF